These T cell receptor beta chains were read from a single sample in a study of blood T cell repertoires in COVID-19. Libraries were prepared by immunoSEQ multiplex PCR; TCRdb keeps only in-frame clonotypes and omits some of them. Of about 270,000 clones in the sample, 84% were seen once. Sequencing was performed on peripheral blood. Receptors originate from a human donor in a cohort sampled during active COVID-19. Each CDR3 is given with its conserved first and last residue. A D gene is named only where the DNA matches it firmly. Clone size is stated in some rows and not others, as once, few, many or a class when expanded.

CASSYTRATSHEQYF,TGTGCCAGCAGTTACACCCGGGCGACTAGCCACGAGCAGTACTTC,.,TRBD2,TRBV6-5,TRBJ2-7
CASSQDKWTANTGELFF,TGCGCCAGCAGCCAAGATAAATGGACAGCGAACACCGGGGAGCTGTTTTTT,few,.,TRBV4-3,TRBJ2-2
CATSKAGTGNHEQFF,TGTGCCACCAGCAAAGCCGGGACAGGGAACCATGAGCAGTTCTTC,.,TRBD1,TRBV15,TRBJ2-1
CAISPIGGGDEQYF,TGTGCCATCAGTCCTATCGGAGGGGGCGACGAGCAGTACTTC,once,.,TRBV10-3,TRBJ2-7
CASSQGTYEQYF,TGTGCCAGCAGCCAAGGAACTTACGAGCAGTACTTC,.,.,TRBV4-2,TRBJ2-7
CASSSYTGNEQFF,TGTGCCAGCAGCTCCTATACAGGGAATGAGCAGTTCTTC,.,.,TRBV5-4,TRBJ2-1
CASSTVRTGVYEKLFF,TGTGCCAGCAGTACGGTCCGGACAGGGGTTTATGAAAAACTGTTTTTT,.,TRBD1,TRBV28,TRBJ1-4
CATSDGTRSLGTQYF,TGTGCCACCTCGGACGGGACTAGGAGTTTGGGTACGCAGTATTTT,.,TRBD2,TRBV24-1,TRBJ2-3
CASSVTADSYEQYF,TGTGCCAGCAGCGTAACCGCAGACTCCTACGAGCAGTACTTC,.,.,TRBV9,TRBJ2-7
CASGKGAGANVLTF,TGTGCCAGCGGAAAGGGGGCCGGGGCCAACGTCCTGACTTTC,few,TRBD1,TRBV7-2,TRBJ2-6
CASSSRLAGGLNTDTQYF,TGTGCCAGCAGCTCCCGACTAGCGGGAGGGCTCAACACAGATACGCAGTATTTT,.,TRBD2,TRBV9,TRBJ2-3
CASSWNRGLGANVLTF,TGTGCCAGCAGTTGGAACAGGGGGCTAGGGGCCAACGTCCTGACTTTC,.,TRBD1,TRBV6-2/TRBV6-3,TRBJ2-6
CASSLGRNTEAFF,TGTGCCAGCAGCTTGGGGCGGAACACTGAAGCTTTCTTT,few,.,TRBV7-3,TRBJ1-1
CASSIIPKTGGDTEAFF,TGTGCCAGTAGTATAATCCCCAAAACAGGGGGTGACACTGAAGCTTTCTTT,.,TRBD1,TRBV19,TRBJ1-1